This record concerns one T cell receptor (beta chain) sequence. What it binds is unknown. None of the donors, who were healthy HIV-negative adults, had recently had acute infections or vaccinations. TCRdb's table, derived via immunoSEQ multiplex PCR, lists solely in-frame clones and lacks some. The sample holds 2 million to 2.5 million clones, more than 80% seen once. The sample comes from a study of shared clonotypes between healthy human individuals. Findings of the study overall: Sharing of clonotypes among donors was expected to vary with sequencing depth.

Looked up from germline, CDR1 is SGHAT and CDR2 is FQNNGV. The CDR3 has 14 residues. Trimming took 7 bases from V and 0 from J, leaving 7 bases between them. This clonotype was sampled from a man aged 18 to 30 in good health. Some clones in this sample may be carry-over from other donors' samples. Material for sequencing was naive CD4+ T cells from PBMCs. As to subset: CD45RA+ positively selected. This chain links TRBV11-2 with TRBJ1-6; no clear D. CDR3 region: CASTQSSYNSPLHF. CDR3 coding DNA: TGTGCCAGCACCCAATCCTCCTATAATTCACCCCTCCACTTT.